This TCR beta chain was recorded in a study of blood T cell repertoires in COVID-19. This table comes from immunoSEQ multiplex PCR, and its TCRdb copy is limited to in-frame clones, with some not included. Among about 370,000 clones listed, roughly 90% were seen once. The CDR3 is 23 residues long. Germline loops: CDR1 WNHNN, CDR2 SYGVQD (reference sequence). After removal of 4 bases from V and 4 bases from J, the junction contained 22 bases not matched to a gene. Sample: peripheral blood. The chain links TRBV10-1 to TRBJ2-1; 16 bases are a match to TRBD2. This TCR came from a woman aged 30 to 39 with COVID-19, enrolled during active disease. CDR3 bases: TGCGCCAGCAGTGCCTCTGCGGGACAGCGGACCGGGACTAGCGGGGGGGCGTACAATGAGCAGTTCTTC. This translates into CASSASAGQRTGTSGGAYNEQFF.